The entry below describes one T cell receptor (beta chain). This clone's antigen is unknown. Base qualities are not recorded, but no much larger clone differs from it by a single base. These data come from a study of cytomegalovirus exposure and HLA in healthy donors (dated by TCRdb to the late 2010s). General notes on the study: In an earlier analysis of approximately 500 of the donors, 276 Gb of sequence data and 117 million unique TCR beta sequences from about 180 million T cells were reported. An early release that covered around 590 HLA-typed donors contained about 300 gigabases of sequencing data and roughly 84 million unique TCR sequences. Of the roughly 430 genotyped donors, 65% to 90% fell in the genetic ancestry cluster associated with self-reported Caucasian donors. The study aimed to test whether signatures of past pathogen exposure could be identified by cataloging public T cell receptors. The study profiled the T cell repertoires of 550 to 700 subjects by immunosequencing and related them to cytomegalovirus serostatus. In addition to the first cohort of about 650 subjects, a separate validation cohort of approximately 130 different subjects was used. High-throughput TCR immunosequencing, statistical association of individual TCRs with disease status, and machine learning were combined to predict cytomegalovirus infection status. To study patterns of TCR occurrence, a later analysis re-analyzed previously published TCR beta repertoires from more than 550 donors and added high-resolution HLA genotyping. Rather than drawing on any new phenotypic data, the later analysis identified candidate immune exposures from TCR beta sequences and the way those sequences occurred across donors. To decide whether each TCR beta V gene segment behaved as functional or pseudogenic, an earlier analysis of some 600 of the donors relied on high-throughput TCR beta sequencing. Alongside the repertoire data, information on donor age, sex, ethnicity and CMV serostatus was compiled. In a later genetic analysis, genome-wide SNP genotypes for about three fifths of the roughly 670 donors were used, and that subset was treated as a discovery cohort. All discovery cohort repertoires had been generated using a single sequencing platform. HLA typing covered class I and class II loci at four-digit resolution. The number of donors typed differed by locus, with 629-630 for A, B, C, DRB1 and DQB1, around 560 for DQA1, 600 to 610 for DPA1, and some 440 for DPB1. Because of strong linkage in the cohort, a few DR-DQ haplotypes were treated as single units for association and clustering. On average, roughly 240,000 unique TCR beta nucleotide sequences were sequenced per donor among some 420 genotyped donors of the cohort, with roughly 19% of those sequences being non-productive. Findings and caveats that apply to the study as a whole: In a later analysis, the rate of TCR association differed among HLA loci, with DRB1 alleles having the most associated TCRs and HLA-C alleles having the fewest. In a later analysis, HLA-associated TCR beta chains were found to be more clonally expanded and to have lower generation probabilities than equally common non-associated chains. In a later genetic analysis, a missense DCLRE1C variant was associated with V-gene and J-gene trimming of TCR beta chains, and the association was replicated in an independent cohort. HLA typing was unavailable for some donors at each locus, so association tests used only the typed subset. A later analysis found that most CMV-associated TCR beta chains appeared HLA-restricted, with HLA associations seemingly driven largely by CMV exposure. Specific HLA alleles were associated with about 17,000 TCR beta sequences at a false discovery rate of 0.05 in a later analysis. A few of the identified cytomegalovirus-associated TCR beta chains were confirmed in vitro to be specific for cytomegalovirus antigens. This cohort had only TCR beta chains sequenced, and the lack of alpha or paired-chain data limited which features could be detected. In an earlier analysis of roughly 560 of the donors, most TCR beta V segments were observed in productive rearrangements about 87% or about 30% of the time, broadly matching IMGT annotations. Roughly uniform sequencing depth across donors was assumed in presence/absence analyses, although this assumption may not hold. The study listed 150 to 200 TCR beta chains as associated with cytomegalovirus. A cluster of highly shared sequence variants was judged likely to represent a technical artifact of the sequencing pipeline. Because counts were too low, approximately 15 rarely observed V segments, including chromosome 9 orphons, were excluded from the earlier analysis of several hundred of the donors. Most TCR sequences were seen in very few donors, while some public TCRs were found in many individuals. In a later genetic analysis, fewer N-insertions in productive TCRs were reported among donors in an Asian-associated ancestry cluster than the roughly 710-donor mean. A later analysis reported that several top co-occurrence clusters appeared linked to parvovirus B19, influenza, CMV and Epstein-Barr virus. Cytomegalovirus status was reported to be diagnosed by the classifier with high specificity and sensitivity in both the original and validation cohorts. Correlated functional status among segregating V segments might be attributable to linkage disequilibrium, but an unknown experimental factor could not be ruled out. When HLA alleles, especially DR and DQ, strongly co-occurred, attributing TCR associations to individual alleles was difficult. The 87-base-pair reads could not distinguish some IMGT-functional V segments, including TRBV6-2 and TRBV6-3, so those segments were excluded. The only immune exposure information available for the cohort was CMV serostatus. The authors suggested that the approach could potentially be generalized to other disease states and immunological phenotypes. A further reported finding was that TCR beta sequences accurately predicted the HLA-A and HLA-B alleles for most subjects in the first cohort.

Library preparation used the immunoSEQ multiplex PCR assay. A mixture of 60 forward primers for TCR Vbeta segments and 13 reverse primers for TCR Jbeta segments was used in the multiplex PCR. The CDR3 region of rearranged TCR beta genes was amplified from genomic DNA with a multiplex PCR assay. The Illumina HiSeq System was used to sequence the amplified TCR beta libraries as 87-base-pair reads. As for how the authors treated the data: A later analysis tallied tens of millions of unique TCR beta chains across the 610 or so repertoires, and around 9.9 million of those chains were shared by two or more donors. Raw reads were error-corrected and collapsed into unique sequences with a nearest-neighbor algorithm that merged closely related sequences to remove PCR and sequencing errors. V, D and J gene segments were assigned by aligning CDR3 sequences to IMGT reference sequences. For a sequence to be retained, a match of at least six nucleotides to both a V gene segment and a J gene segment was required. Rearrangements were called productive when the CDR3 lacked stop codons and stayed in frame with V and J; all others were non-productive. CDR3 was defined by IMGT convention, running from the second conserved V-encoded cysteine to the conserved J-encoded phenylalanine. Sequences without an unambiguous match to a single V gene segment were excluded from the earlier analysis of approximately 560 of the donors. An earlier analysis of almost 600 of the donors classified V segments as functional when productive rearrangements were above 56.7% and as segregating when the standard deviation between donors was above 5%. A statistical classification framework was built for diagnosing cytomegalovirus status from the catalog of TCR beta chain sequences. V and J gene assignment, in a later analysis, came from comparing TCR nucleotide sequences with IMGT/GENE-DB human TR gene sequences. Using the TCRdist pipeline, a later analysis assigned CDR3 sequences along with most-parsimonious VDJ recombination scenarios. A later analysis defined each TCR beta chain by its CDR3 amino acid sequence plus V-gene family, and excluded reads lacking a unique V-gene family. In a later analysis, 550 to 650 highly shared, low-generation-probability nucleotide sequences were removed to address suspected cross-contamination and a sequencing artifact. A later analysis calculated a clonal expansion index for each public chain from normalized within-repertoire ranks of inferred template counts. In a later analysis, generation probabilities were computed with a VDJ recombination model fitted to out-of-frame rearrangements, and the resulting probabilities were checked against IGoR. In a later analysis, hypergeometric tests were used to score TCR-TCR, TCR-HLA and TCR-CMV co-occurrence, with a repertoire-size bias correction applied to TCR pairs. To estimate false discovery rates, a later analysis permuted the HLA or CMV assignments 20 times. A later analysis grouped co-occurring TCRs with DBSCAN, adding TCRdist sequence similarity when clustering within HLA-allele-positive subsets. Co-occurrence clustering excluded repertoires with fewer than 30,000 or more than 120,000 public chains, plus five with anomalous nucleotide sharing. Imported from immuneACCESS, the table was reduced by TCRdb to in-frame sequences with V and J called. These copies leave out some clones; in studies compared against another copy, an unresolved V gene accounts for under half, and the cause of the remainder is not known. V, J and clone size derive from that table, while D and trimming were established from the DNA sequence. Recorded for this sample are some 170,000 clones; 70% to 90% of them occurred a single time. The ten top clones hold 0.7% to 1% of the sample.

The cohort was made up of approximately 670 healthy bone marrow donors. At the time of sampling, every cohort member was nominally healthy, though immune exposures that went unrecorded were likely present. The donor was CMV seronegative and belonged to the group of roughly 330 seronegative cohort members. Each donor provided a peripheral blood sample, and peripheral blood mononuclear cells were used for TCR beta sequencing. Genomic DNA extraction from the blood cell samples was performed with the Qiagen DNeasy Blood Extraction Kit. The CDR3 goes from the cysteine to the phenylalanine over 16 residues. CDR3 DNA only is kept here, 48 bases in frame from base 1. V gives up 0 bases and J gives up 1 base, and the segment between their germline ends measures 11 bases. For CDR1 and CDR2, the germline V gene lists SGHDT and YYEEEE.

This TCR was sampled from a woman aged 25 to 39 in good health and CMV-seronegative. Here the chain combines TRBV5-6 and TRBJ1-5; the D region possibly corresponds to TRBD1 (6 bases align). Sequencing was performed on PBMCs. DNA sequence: TGTGCCAGCAGCTTGGCTAGAGGACAGAGCAATCAGCCCCAGCATTTT. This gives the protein CASSLARGQSNQPQHF. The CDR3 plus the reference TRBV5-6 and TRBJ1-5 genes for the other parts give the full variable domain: DAGVTQSPTHLIKTRGQQVTLRCSPKSGHDTVSWYQQALGQGPQFIFQYYEEEERQRGNFPDRFSGHQFPNYSSELNVNALLLGDSALYLCASSLARGQSNQPQHFGDGTRLSIL.